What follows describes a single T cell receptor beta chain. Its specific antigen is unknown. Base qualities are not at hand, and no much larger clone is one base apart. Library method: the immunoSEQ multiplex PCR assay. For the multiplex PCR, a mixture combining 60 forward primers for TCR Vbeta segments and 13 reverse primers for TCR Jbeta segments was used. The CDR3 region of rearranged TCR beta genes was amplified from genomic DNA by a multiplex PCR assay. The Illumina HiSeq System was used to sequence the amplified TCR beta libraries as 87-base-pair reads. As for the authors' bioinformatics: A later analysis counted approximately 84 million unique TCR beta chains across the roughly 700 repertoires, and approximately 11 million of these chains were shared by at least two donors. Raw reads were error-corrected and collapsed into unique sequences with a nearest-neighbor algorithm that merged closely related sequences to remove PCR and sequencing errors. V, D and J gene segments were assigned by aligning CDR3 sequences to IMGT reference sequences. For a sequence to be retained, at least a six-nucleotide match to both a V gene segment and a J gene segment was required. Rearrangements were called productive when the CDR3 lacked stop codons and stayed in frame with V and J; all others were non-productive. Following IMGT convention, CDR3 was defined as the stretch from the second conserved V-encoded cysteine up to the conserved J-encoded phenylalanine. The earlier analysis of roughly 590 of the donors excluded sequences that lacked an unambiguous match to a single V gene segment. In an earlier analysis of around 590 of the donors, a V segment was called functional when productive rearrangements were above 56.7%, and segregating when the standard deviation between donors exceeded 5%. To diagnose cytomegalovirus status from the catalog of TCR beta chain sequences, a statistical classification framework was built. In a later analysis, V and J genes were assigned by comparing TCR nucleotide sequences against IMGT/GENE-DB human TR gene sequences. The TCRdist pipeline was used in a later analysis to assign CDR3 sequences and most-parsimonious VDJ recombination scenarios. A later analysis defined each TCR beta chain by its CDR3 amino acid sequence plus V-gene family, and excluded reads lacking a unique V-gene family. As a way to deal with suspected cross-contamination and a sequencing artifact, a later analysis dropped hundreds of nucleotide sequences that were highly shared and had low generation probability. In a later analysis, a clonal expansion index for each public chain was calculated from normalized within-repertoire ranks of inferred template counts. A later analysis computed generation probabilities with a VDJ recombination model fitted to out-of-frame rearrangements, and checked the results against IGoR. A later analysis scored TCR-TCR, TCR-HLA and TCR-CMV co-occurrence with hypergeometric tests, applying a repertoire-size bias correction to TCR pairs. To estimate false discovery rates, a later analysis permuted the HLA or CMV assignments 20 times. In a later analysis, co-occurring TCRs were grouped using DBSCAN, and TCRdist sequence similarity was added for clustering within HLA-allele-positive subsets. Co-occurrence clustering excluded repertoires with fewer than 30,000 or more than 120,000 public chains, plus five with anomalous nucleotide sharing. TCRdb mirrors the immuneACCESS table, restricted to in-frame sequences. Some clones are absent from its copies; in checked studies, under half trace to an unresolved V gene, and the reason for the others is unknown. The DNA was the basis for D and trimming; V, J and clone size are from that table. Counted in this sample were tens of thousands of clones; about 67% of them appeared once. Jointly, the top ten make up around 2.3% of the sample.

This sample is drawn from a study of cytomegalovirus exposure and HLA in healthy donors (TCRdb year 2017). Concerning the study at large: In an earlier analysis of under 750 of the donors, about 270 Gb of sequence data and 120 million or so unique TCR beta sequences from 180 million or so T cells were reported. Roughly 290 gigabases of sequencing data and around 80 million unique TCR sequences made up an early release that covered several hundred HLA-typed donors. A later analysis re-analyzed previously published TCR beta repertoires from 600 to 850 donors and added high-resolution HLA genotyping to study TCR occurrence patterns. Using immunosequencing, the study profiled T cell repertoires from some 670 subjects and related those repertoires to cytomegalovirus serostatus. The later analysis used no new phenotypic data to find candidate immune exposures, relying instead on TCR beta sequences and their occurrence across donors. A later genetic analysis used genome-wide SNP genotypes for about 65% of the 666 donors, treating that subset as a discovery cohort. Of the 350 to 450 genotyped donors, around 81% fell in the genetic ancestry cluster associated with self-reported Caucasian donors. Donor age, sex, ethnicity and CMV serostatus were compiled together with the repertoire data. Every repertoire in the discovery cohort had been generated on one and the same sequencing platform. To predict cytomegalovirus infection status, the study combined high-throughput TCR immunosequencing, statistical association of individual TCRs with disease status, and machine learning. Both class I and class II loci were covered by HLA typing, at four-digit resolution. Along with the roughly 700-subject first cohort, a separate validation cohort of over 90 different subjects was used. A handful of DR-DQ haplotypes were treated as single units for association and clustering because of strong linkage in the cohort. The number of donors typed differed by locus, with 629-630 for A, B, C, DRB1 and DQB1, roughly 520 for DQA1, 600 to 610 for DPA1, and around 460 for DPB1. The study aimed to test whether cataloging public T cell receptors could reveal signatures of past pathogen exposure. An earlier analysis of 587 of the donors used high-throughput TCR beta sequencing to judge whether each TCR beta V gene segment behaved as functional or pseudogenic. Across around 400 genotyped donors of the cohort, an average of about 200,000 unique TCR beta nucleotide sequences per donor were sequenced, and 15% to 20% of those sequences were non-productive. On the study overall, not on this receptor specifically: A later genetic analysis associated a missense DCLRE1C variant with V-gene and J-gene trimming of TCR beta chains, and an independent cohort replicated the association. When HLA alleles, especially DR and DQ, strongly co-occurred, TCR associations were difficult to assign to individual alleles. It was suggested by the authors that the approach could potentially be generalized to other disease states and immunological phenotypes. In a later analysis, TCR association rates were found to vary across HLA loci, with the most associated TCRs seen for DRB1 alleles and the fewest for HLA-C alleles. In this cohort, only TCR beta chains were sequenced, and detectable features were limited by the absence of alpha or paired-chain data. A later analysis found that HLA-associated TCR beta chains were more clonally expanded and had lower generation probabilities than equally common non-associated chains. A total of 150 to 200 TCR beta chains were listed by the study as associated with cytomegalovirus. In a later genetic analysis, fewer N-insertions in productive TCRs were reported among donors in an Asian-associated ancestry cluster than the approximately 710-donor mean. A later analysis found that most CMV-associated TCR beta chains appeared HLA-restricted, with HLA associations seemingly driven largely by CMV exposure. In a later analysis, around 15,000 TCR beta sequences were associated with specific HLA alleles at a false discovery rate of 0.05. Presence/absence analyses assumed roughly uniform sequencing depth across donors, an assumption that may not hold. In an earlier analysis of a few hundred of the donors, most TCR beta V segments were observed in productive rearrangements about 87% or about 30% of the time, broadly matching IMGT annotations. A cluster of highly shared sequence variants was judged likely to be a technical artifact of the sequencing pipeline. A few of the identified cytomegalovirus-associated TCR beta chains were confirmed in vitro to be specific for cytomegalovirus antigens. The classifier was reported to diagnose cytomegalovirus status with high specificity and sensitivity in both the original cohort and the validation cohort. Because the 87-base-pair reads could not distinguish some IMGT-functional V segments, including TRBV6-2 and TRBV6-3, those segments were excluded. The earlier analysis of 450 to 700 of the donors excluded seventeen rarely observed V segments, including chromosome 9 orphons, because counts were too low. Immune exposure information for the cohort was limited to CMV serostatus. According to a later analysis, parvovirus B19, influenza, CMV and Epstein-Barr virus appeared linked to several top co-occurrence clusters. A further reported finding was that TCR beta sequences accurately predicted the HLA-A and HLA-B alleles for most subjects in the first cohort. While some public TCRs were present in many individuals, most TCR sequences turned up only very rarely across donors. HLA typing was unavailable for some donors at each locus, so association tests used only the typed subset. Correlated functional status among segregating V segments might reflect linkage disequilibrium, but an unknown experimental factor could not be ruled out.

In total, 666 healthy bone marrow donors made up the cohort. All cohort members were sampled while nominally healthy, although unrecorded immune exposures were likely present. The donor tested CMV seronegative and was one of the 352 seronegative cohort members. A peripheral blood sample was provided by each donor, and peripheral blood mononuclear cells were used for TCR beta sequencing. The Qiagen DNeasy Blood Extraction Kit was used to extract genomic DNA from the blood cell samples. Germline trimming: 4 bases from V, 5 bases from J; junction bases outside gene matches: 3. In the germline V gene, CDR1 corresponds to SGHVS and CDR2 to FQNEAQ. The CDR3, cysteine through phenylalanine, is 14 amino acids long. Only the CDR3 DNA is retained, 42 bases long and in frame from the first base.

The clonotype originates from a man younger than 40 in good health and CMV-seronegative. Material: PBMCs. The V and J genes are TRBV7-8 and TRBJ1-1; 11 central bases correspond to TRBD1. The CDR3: CASSSRDRGTEAFF. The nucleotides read TGTGCCAGCAGCTCCAGGGACAGGGGGACTGAAGCTTTCTTT.